The clone carrying this T cell receptor beta chain was seen repeatedly, ten times or more. This sample is part of a study of low-dose radiotherapy and immunotherapy resistance in tumors. Germline lookup yields CDR1 LNHDA and CDR2 SQIVND (reference sequence). Trimming removed 2 bases at V and 6 bases at J, with 16 bases between. The CDR3 consists of 16 residues. TRAV and TRBV primers primed cDNA for both TCRalpha and TCRbeta. With a constant-region primer and a V-primer adapter, TCRs were subjected to about 20 PCR cycles of amplification. TCRdb called the reads again in MiXCR, with one record for every CDR3 protein. The sample contains about 100,000 distinct CDR3 sequences, roughly 20% of which appear only once. The time point was: after trial treatment. Regarding treatment: LDRT plus nivolumab, ipilimumab, low-dose cyclophosphamide and aspirin (RACIN trial). The donors, trial participants, received nivolumab, ipilimumab, aspirin, low-dose cyclophosphamide and low-dose radiotherapy.

The TCR was taken from a male donor with prostate cancer. The gene calls are TRBV19 and TRBJ2-2, with D possibly called TRBD1 or TRBD2 (5 bases each). The input for sequencing was PBMCs, taken after low-dose radiotherapy plus immunotherapy. The CDR3 nucleotides are TGTGCCAGTAGTATATCGGGACGAGGCAGGTCCGGGGAGCTGTTTTTT. It encodes CASSISGRGRSGELFF.